In this sample, the clone carrying this TCR beta chain turned up many times. Ophthalmopathy cases scored 3 or more on the Clinical Activity Score and 4 or more on NOSPECS grade, with duration below 3 months. Germline CDR1 SGHRS, CDR2 YFSETQ. V lost 3 bases to trimming and J lost 3 bases; unmatched junction nucleotides: 11. This CDR3 has 17 amino acids. RNA transcripts were the template for amplifying TCR beta CDR3 regions. With the HTBI primer set, the TCR CDR3 went through a first round of RT-PCR. A single record per CDR3 protein comes from TCRdb applying MiXCR to the multiplex PCR reads. Found here are around 520,000 distinct CDR3 sequences, less than 25% of them singletons; the top ten hold roughly 10%. This sample is drawn from a study of T cells in Graves' hyperthyroidism and ophthalmopathy.

The rearrangement joins TRBV5-1 to TRBJ1-1; 10 bases agree with TRBD1. This clonotype was sampled from a woman aged 25 to 39 with Graves' ophthalmopathy. What was sequenced was blood. CDR3 DNA sequence: TGCGCCAGCAGCTCCGGGCCCACTGGACAGGGGGACACTGAAGCTTTCTTT. Translating gives CASSSGPTGQGDTEAFF.